This TCR beta chain was sequenced for a study of monozygotic twins with inflammatory bowel disease. Germline CDR1 and CDR2: SEHNR and FQNEAQ (reference sequence). This CDR3 contains 16 residues. TCRdb re-analyzed the 5' RACE reads; it lists each CDR3 protein once, without DNA. This table holds around 99,000 distinct CDR3 sequences. The V call is TRBV7-9, the J call TRBJ2-1; with no DNA, the TCRdb D assignment of TRBD2 cannot be verified. This clonotype was obtained from a human donor with ulcerative colitis or Crohn's disease, or a healthy co-twin of an affected twin (not recorded which). The sample comprised blood. CDR3 residues: CASSLSSGLARNEQFF. Drawing the rest from reference TRBV7-9 and TRBJ2-1, the complete variable domain is DTGVSQNPRHKITKRGQNVTFRCDPISEHNRLYWYRQTLGQGPEFLTYFQNEAQLEKSRLLSDRFSAERPKGSFSTLEIQRTEQGDSAMYLCASSLSSGLARNEQFFGPGTRLTVL.